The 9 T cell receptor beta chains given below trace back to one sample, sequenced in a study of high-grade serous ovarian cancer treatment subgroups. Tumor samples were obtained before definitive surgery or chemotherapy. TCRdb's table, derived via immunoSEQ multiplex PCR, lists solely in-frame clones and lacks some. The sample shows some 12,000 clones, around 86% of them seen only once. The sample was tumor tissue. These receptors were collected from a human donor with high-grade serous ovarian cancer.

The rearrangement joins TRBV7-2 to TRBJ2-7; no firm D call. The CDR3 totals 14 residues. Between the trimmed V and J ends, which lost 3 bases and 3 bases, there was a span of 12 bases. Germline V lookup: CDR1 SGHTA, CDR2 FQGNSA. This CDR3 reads CASSLAVLNYEQYF. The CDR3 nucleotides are TGTGCCAGCAGCTTGGCAGTATTGAACTACGAGCAGTACTTC.

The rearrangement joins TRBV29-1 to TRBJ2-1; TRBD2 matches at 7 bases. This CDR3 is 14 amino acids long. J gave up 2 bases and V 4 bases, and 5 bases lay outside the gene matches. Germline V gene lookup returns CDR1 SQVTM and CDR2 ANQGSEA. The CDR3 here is CSVGSLAAYNEQFF. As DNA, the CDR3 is TGCAGCGTTGGTAGTCTAGCGGCCTACAATGAGCAGTTCTTC.

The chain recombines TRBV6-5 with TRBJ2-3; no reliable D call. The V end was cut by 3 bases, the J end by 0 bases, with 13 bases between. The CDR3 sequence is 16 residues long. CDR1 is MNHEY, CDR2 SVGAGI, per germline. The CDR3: CASSYGRPYSTDTQYF. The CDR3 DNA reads TGTGCCAGCAGTTATGGCAGGCCCTATAGCACAGATACGCAGTATTTT.

The CDR3 sequence: CASSAGTSETYEQYF. CDR3 bases: TGTGCCAGTAGTGCCGGGACTAGCGAAACCTACGAGCAGTACTTC. This chain links TRBV19 with TRBJ2-7, with 10 bases matching TRBD2. Germline CDR1 LNHDA, CDR2 SQIVND (reference sequence). The CDR3 extends over 15 amino acids. V gave up 5 bases and J gave up 2 bases; unmatched junction bases: 6.

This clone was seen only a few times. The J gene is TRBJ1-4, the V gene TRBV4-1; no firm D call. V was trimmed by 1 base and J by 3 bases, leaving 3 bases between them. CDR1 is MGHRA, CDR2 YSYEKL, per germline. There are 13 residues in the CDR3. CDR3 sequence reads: CASSQAPNEKLFF. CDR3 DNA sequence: TGCGCCAGCAGCCAAGCTCCTAATGAAAAACTGTTTTTT.

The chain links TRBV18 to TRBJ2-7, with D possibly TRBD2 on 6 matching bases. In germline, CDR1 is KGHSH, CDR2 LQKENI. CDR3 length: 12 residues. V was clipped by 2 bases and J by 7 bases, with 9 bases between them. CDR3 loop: CASSPNGGEQYF. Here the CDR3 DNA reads TGTGCCAGCTCACCAAACGGGGGAGAGCAGTACTTC.

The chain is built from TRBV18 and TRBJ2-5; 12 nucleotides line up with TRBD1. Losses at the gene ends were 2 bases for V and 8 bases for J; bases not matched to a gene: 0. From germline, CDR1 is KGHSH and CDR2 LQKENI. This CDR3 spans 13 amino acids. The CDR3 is CASSPGTGGTQYF. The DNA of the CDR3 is TGTGCCAGCTCACCAGGGACAGGGGGCACCCAGTACTTC.

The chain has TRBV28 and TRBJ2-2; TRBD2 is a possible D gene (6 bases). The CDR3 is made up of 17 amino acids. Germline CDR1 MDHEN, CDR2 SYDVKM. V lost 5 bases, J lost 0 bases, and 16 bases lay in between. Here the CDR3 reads CASSLPGLYANTGELFF. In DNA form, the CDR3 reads TGTGCCAGCAGTCTACCCGGACTATACGCGAACACCGGGGAGCTGTTTTTT.

Written as DNA, the CDR3 is TGTGCCAGCAGCTTAGCACTAACGACAAGAACCTACGAGCAGTACTTC. This codes for CASSLALTTRTYEQYF. The gene calls are TRBV7-2 and TRBJ2-7; no clear D gene. In germline, CDR1 is SGHTA, CDR2 FQGNSA. The CDR3 runs 16 residues. Trimming shortened V by 0 bases and J by 2 bases, and 14 bases separated the two germline ends.